Shown below are 5 T cell receptor beta chains from a single sample sequenced in a study of blood T cell repertoires in COVID-19. Profiling relied on immunoSEQ multiplex PCR, and the TCRdb table lists in-frame clones only, not all of them. The sample carries fewer than 250,000 clones, more than 85% recorded once. Sequences were obtained from peripheral blood. The receptors were gathered from a man aged 35 to 55 with acute or convalescent COVID-19.

The chain uses TRBV25-1 and TRBJ1-5, with D possibly being TRBD1 (6 bases). Germline CDR1 is MGHDK and CDR2 is SYGVNS. The CDR3 has 17 amino acids. V dropped 5 bases and J dropped 4 bases, with 21 bases sitting between them. The CDR3 sequence: CASSSDRGTQGNQPQHF. CDR3 nucleotide sequence: TGTGCCAGCAGTTCTGACAGAGGCACCCAGGGGAATCAGCCCCAGCATTTT.

This clone has just one count. The gene calls are TRBV5-1 and TRBJ2-5; maybe TRBD1 (5 bases). The CDR3 extends over 16 amino acids. Trimming shortened V by 1 base and J by 2 bases, and 15 bases separated the two germline ends. CDR1 is SGHRS, CDR2 YFSETQ, per germline. The CDR3 loop reads CASSLMGRADQETQYF. The CDR3, as DNA: TGCGCCAGCAGCTTGATGGGCAGGGCTGATCAAGAGACCCAGTACTTC.

This rearrangement joins TRBV12-3 or TRBV12-4 to TRBJ1-1; maybe TRBD1 (6 bases). Trimming took off 6 bases at V and 7 bases at J, with 12 bases between the two ends. CDR3 length: 12 residues. The DNA of the CDR3 is TGTGCCAGCAGGAGAGGGACAAGTGAAGCTTTCTTT. Its translation: CASRRGTSEAFF.

V and J are TRBV6-1 and TRBJ2-7; TRBD2 matches at 8 bases. Losses at the gene ends were 10 bases for V and 1 base for J; bases not matched to a gene: 12. Germline CDR1 is MNHNS and CDR2 is SASEGT. This CDR3 contains 15 residues. The CDR3 loop is CATALAVTASYEQYF. CDR3 in DNA: TGTGCCACGGCACTAGCGGTAACGGCATCCTACGAGCAGTACTTC.

The chain uses TRBV19 and TRBJ2-3; no firm D call. The germline V gene encodes CDR1 LNHDA and CDR2 SQIVND (reference sequence). The CDR3 has 11 residues. V was trimmed by 5 bases and J by 6 bases, leaving 6 bases between them. This chain's CDR3 is CASSGVDTQYF. Written as DNA, the CDR3 is TGTGCCAGTAGTGGAGTGGATACGCAGTATTTT.